A single T cell receptor beta chain is shown here with its context. This specimen comes from a study of control samples from healthy donors and cancer patients. Repertoires were generated with immunoSEQ multiplex PCR, while TCRdb's copy carries only in-frame clones and drops some. In the table there are about 120,000 clones, around 87% of which are singletons. CDR1 and CDR2 (germline): MDHEN, SYDVKM. J lost 10 bases, V lost 5 bases, and 5 bases had no gene match. This CDR3 contains 13 residues. The chain employs TRBV28 and TRBJ2-1, with 10 bases identical to TRBD1. This clonotype was obtained from a man aged 55 to 69 in good health. Sequencing input: blood. Here the CDR3 DNA reads TGTGCCAGCAGTATTCCGGGACAGGGGGAGCAGTTCTTC. It translates to CASSIPGQGEQFF. Filled out from reference TRBV28 and TRBJ2-1, the complete variable domain reads DVKVTQSSRYLVKRTGEKVFLECVQDMDHENMFWYRQDPGLGLRLIYFSYDVKMKEKGDIPEGYSVSREKKERFSLILESASTNQTSMYLCASSIPGQGEQFFGPGTRLTVL.